Described below is a single T cell receptor (beta chain) sequence and its context. Its target is not known. The conserved closing phenylalanine or tryptophan is absent in this CDR3, likely reflecting a read error. The data are from a study of cytomegalovirus exposure and HLA in healthy donors. The ends were cut back, 7 bases at V and 7 bases at J, with 15 bases in the middle. The length of the CDR3 is 12 residues. Germline CDR1 GTSNPN, CDR2 SVGIG (reference sequence). The study's findings and limits: Trimming of TCR beta V- and J-genes showed a link, identified in a later analysis, to a missense DCLRE1C variant. Later on, an analysis found that several of the most significant clusters appeared to be linked to common viral pathogens, which included parvovirus B19.

Primers included in the PCR were 60 Vbeta and 13 Jbeta primers. Sequencing was performed with immunoSEQ multiplex PCR; in TCRdb, only in-frame clones are kept and a portion is missing. The profile shows about 140,000 clones, 75% to 90% of them singletons. V gene TRBV30 combines with J gene TRBJ2-3, with D perhaps TRBD2 (5 bases). The clonotype was recovered from a female donor in good health and CMV-seronegative. Input material: PBMCs. The CDR3 sequence: CASTSAGNTQYV. The CDR3 nucleotides read TGTGCCTCGACGAGCGCGGGCAATACGCAGTATGTT.